The 10 T cell receptor beta chains presented below share a single source sample, sequenced in a study of T cells in Graves' hyperthyroidism and ophthalmopathy. The CDR3 regions of TCR beta were amplified from RNA transcripts. First-round RT-PCR of the TCR CDR3 relied on the HTBI primer set. A single record per CDR3 protein comes from TCRdb applying MiXCR to the multiplex PCR reads. The table lists hundreds of thousands of distinct CDR3 sequences, less than 25% of them singletons. Sequences were obtained from blood. The receptors originated from a young man with Graves' ophthalmopathy.

The V call is TRBV20-1, the J call TRBJ2-5, with 7 bases matching TRBD2. Germline V gene data show CDR1 as DFQATT and CDR2 as SNEGSKA (reference sequence). This CDR3 spans 14 amino acids. The V gene end was trimmed by 1 base and the J gene end by 1 base; junction bases not matched to a gene: 3. CDR3 in amino acids: CSARGASGQETQYF. CDR3 sequence (DNA): TGCAGTGCTAGAGGTGCTAGCGGCCAAGAGACCCAGTACTTC.

There are a few counts of this clonotype. The genes are TRBV9 and TRBJ2-7, with 9 nucleotides matching TRBD1. CDR1 SGDLS and CDR2 YYNGEE come from the germline V gene. This CDR3 spans 14 amino acids. The ends lost 4 bases at V and 3 bases at J; junction bases unmatched: 5. CDR3 coding DNA: TGTGCCAGCAGCCGAACAGGGGGCGACTACGAGCAGTACTTC. Protein sequence: CASSRTGGDYEQYF.

The DNA of the CDR3 is TGCAGTGCCTTTGGCGGGGGGGATGGCTACACCTTC. This translates into CSAFGGGDGYTF. V gene TRBV20-1 combines with J gene TRBJ1-2, with a possible D match to TRBD1 (5 bases). CDR1 is DFQATT and CDR2 is SNEGSKA in the germline V gene (reference sequence). The CDR3 length is 12 residues. Trimming took off 6 bases at V and 6 bases at J, with 14 bases between the two ends.

In this sample, this clonotype turned up a few times. The CDR3 DNA is TGCAGTGCTAGCCGAGGGATGAACACCGGGGAGCTGTTTTTT. The encoded protein is CSASRGMNTGELFF. The chain joins TRBV20-1 to TRBJ2-2, with D perhaps matching TRBD2 (5 bases). Trimming shortened V by 3 bases and J by 1 base, and 9 bases separated the two germline ends. Germline CDR1 is DFQATT and CDR2 is SNEGSKA (reference sequence). The CDR3 length is 14 residues.

Ten or more counts support this clonotype. The chain combines TRBV7-2 with TRBJ2-3; D remains unclear. Trimming shortened V by 0 bases and J by 4 bases, and 8 bases separated the two germline ends. The CDR3 has 14 amino acids. The germline gives CDR1 SGHTA, CDR2 FQGNSA. CDR3 coding DNA: TGTGCCAGCAGCTTAGCGGCTAGAGCAGATACGCAGTATTTT. Protein product: CASSLAARADTQYF.

In its sample, this clonotype was seen a few times. The rearrangement uses TRBV7-9 and TRBJ2-3, with 9 bases lining up with TRBD2. The germline CDR1 and CDR2 sequences are SEHNR and FQNEAQ (reference sequence). CDR3 size: 19 residues. Trimming took 0 bases from V and 1 from J; bases not matched to a gene: 11. DNA for the CDR3: TGTGCCAGCAGCTTAGCAAATCTTAGCGGGAGATGGGGCACAGATACGCAGTATTTT. Translation gives CASSLANLSGRWGTDTQYF.

Concerning this clonotype itself: A read error may account for a junction end that differs from germline. The chain joins TRBV9 to TRBJ1-1, with TRBD1 identical over 11 bases. This CDR3 region has 16 residues. From germline, CDR1 is SGDLS and CDR2 YYNGEE. The CDR3 spells CTSSPRTGGEETEAFF. In DNA form, the CDR3 reads TGTACCAGCAGCCCCCGGACAGGGGGCGAAGAAACTGAAGCTTTCTTT.

V and J are TRBV18 and TRBJ2-3; either TRBD1 or TRBD2 may supply D (6 bases each). The CDR3 runs to 15 residues. Germline CDR1 KGHSH, CDR2 LQKENI. V dropped 2 bases and J dropped 2 bases, with 11 bases sitting between them. CDR3 amino acids: CASSPAGGPTDTQYF. The CDR3 DNA reads as TGTGCCAGCTCACCAGCTGGGGGGCCCACAGATACGCAGTATTTT.

This clonotype was seen a handful of times. The genes are TRBV6-5 and TRBJ2-1, with D perhaps matching TRBD2 (5 bases). Germline V gives CDR1 MNHEY, CDR2 SVGAGI. This CDR3 comprises 14 residues. Trimming stripped 4 bases from V and 3 bases from J, with 10 bases between. CDR3 residues: CASSLAEGYNEQFF. In DNA, the CDR3 is TGTGCCAGCAGTTTAGCCGAGGGCTACAATGAGCAGTTCTTC.

The chain combines TRBV7-9 with TRBJ2-2; 15 bases line up with TRBD2. V dropped 1 base and J dropped 5; count of bases not matched to a gene: 11. The CDR3 consists of 20 residues. The germline V gene has CDR1 SEHNR and CDR2 FQNEAQ (reference sequence). CDR3 protein: CASSLVYGTSGRIWTGELFF. The CDR3 nucleotides read TGTGCCAGCAGCTTAGTATACGGGACTAGCGGGAGGATTTGGACCGGGGAGCTGTTTTTT. The full variable domain, its missing parts supplied by reference TRBV7-9 and TRBJ2-2, is DTGVSQNPRHKITKRGQNVTFRCDPISEHNRLYWYRQTLGQGPEFLTYFQNEAQLEKSRLLSDRFSAERPKGSFSTLEIQRTEQGDSAMYLCASSLVYGTSGRIWTGELFFGEGSRLTVL.